This entry lists 28 T cell receptor beta chains sequenced from one sample in a study of shared T cell receptors in the human thymus. The assay was immunoSEQ multiplex PCR, and TCRdb's table has in-frame clones only and misses some. Here the sample spans some 700,000 clones, roughly 90% being singletons. This same sample was also taken into another study, of human thymus T cells.

Source material: thymocytes. Source of these receptors: a boy in the first two years of life with a congenital heart defect.

The chain has TRBV7-2 and TRBJ1-2, with D possibly TRBD1 on 6 matching bases. The CDR3 consists of 16 residues. Trimming left V 1 base short and J 0 bases short, with 12 bases between. Per the germline V gene, CDR1 is SGHTA and CDR2 is FQGNSA. This CDR3 is CASSLDGQPSNYGYTF. The CDR3 DNA reads as TGTGCCAGCAGCTTAGACGGACAGCCTTCTAACTATGGCTACACCTTC.

Only a few counts were recorded for this clone. The chain uses TRBV7-9 and TRBJ1-1, with 7 nucleotides matching TRBD1. Germline lookup yields CDR1 SEHNR and CDR2 FQNEAQ (reference sequence). This CDR3 region has 11 residues. V gave up 5 bases and J gave up 9 bases; unmatched junction bases: 3. CDR3 nucleotide sequence: TGTGCCAGCAGCAAGACAGGGAAAGCTTTCTTT. Its protein is CASSKTGKAFF.

The chain uses TRBV10-1 and TRBJ2-1; 9 nucleotides align to TRBD1. The CDR3 totals 14 residues. Germline CDR1 is WNHNN and CDR2 is SYGVQD (reference sequence). The trim removed 5 bases at V and 8 bases at J, leaving 7 bases unmatched. Written as DNA, the CDR3 is TGCGCCAGCAGTCCGGGACAGGGAACGGATGAGCAGTTCTTC. Translating gives CASSPGQGTDEQFF.

This clone was picked up a small number of times. This rearrangement joins TRBV14 to TRBJ2-7; maybe TRBD1 (5 bases). This CDR3 contains 13 residues. Deletions cut 4 bases from V and 7 bases from J, with 14 bases between. The V gene's germline CDR1 is SGHDN and CDR2 FVKESK. CDR3 amino acids: CASSRSRVGEQYF. For the CDR3, the DNA is TGTGCCAGCAGCCGTAGCAGGGTGGGTGAGCAGTACTTC. The whole variable domain, remainder taken from reference TRBV14 and TRBJ2-7, is EAGVTQFPSHSVIEKGQTVTLRCDPISGHDNLYWYRRVMGKEIKFLLHFVKESKQDESGMPNNRFLAERTGGTYSTLKVQPAELEDSGVYFCASSRSRVGEQYFGPGTRLTVT.

The chain combines TRBV6-6 with TRBJ2-6; D possibly corresponds to TRBD1 (5 bases). Germline-derived CDR1 and CDR2 are MNHNY and SVGAGI (reference sequence). Trimming left V 6 bases short and J 0 bases short, with 6 bases between. The CDR3 runs 14 residues. The CDR3 sequence: CASRQVSGANVLTF. DNA of the CDR3: TGTGCCAGCAGACAGGTCTCTGGGGCCAACGTCCTGACTTTC.

The rearrangement joins TRBV5-4 to TRBJ2-3; the match to TRBD2 covers 7 bases. Germline CDR1 SGHNT, CDR2 YYREEE (reference sequence). J was trimmed by 4 bases and V by 4 bases; bases with no gene match: 15. This CDR3 comprises 17 residues. CDR3 nucleotides: TGTGCCAGCAGCCCGCTAGACCTGGCGGGAGTCGCAGATACGCAGTATTTT. This encodes CASSPLDLAGVADTQYF.

V is TRBV9 and J is TRBJ2-1; TRBD2 aligns across 16 bases. With V trimmed by 3 bases and J by 5 bases, 8 bases remained unmatched. Germline V gene lookup returns CDR1 SGDLS and CDR2 YYNGEE. This CDR3 contains 18 residues. The CDR3 region is CASSAGTSGRAADNEQFF. The CDR3 nucleotides read TGTGCCAGCAGCGCCGGGACTAGCGGGAGGGCGGCAGACAATGAGCAGTTCTTC.

The chain links TRBV4-3 to TRBJ2-3; 16 positions agree with TRBD2. V was pared by 4 bases and J by 2 bases, with 6 bases of the junction left unmatched. CDR1 is LGHNA, CDR2 YSLEER, per germline. The CDR3 loop spans 18 amino acids. The CDR3 region is CASSPGLAGGELTDTQYF. The CDR3 DNA follows: TGCGCCAGCAGCCCGGGACTAGCGGGGGGGGAGCTCACAGATACGCAGTATTTT.

The chain links TRBV15 to TRBJ2-7; maybe TRBD1 (8 bases). This CDR3 contains 17 residues. CDR1 is LNHNV and CDR2 is YYDKDF in the germline V gene (reference sequence). V gave up 2 bases and J gave up 3 bases, with 20 bases separating them. The CDR3, as DNA: TGTGCCACCAGCAGACAACAGGGGGGGAAGTTCGACTACGAGCAGTACTTC. Translation gives CATSRQQGGKFDYEQYF.

This clone has a single count. V is TRBV5-8 and J is TRBJ2-2; 10 positions match TRBD2. Germline loops: CDR1 SGHTS, CDR2 YDEGEE. J lost 5 bases, V lost 4 bases, and 5 bases had no gene match. The CDR3 runs to 15 residues. CDR3 amino acids: CASSPSGGGTGELFF. CDR3 bases: TGTGCCAGCAGCCCTAGCGGGGGAGGTACCGGGGAGCTGTTTTTT.

This chain links TRBV29-1 with TRBJ1-2; 7 bases agree with TRBD1. Unmatched junction bases numbered 14, after V lost 5 bases and J lost 2 bases. Germline lookup yields CDR1 SQVTM and CDR2 ANQGSEA. The CDR3 totals 16 residues. The CDR3: CSVLDRDRKGNYGYTF. CDR3 nucleotide sequence: TGCAGCGTTCTAGACCGGGACAGAAAGGGGAACTATGGCTACACCTTC. Combining the CDR3 with reference TRBV29-1 and TRBJ1-2 gives the whole variable domain SAVISQKPSRDICQRGTSLTIQCQVDSQVTMMFWYRQQPGQSLTLIATANQGSEATYESGFVIDKFPISRPNLTFSTLTVSNMSPEDSSIYLCSVLDRDRKGNYGYTFGSGTRLTVV.

The chain combines TRBV4-2 with TRBJ2-5, with a possible D match to TRBD2 (5 bases). The length of the CDR3 is 15 residues. Looked up from germline, CDR1 is LGHNA and CDR2 is YNFKEQ. V lost 4 bases, J lost 2 bases, and 14 bases lay in between. The DNA of the CDR3 is TGTGCCAGCAGCCTGTCACAGAGCGGTCAAGAGACCCAGTACTTC. It encodes CASSLSQSGQETQYF.

The V and J genes are TRBV4-1 and TRBJ1-1; 7 positions agree with TRBD1. V shed 10 bases, J shed 5 bases, and the junction held 10 bases outside the gene matches. Germline assignment: CDR1 MGHRA and CDR2 YSYEKL. CDR3 length equals 13 residues. CDR3 loop: CATLGGAGTEAFF. The CDR3 DNA reads TGCGCCACCCTAGGGGGCGCGGGGACTGAAGCTTTCTTT.

The chain links TRBV6-1 to TRBJ2-3; D is unresolved. The CDR3 length is 15 residues. Germline V gene data show CDR1 as MNHNS and CDR2 as SASEGT. Deletions cut 3 bases from V and 0 bases from J, with 10 bases between. CDR3 protein: CASSEIEQSTDTQYF. CDR3 DNA sequence: TGTGCCAGCAGTGAGATTGAACAGAGCACAGATACGCAGTATTTT.

The chain carries TRBV6-7 and TRBJ2-4; TRBD1 might be the D (7 bases). TRBV6-7 is an ORF for which the function is uncertain. The CDR3 spans 17 residues. V lost 5 bases, J lost 9 bases, and 26 bases lay in between. The CDR3 DNA reads TGTGCCAGCAGTCCGCGGCAGGGGGGAGAGTGGTGTGGCATTCAGTACTTC. This translates into CASSPRQGGEWCGIQYF.

The CDR3 loop reads CASSLNGGGSYEQYF. The CDR3, as DNA: TGTGCCAGCAGTTTAAACGGAGGTGGGTCCTACGAGCAGTACTTC. The chain has TRBV28 and TRBJ2-7; D perhaps matches TRBD2 (5 bases). Germline loops: CDR1 MDHEN, CDR2 SYDVKM. Trimming took off 2 bases at V and 1 base at J, with 12 bases between the two ends. The CDR3 is made up of 15 amino acids.

V and J are TRBV12-5 and TRBJ2-3; possibly TRBD2 for D (6 bases). Germline CDR1 reads LGHNT; CDR2 reads FRNRAP. There are 15 residues in the CDR3. V shed 5 bases and J shed 3 bases, with 15 bases lying between them. The CDR3 bases are TGTGCTAGTGGTAAGAGCCGGGACTGTACAGATACGCAGTATTTT. The encoded protein is CASGKSRDCTDTQYF.

This clone was seen a few times. This chain joins TRBV28 and TRBJ1-4; 11 positions agree with TRBD1. The CDR3 contains 15 residues. Germline CDR1 reads MDHEN; CDR2 reads SYDVKM. V shed 6 bases and J 7 bases; nucleotides not matched to a gene: 7. This chain's CDR3 is CASSRGQGAREKLFF. CDR3 nucleotides: TGTGCCAGCAGCCGTGGACAGGGGGCGCGTGAAAAACTGTTTTTT. Together with reference TRBV28 and TRBJ1-4, the CDR3 gives the full variable domain: DVKVTQSSRYLVKRTGEKVFLECVQDMDHENMFWYRQDPGLGLRLIYFSYDVKMKEKGDIPEGYSVSREKKERFSLILESASTNQTSMYLCASSRGQGAREKLFFGSGTQLSVL.

The genes are TRBV27 and TRBJ2-7; 9 nucleotides match TRBD1. The CDR3 loop spans 15 amino acids. Germline V gene lookup returns CDR1 MNHEY and CDR2 SMNVEV (reference sequence). Trimming removed 5 bases from V and 2 bases from J; junction bases left unmatched: 7. The CDR3 protein is CASSRGQGPPYEQYF. CDR3 DNA sequence: TGTGCCAGCAGTAGAGGACAGGGGCCTCCCTACGAGCAGTACTTC.

This chain connects TRBV21-1 to TRBJ2-3; the table's D call of TRBD2 was not tested on the DNA. TRBV21-1 is a pseudogene segment. The CDR3 covers 12 residues. This CDR3 is CASSKARDTQYF. The CDR3 DNA reads TGTGCCAGCAGCAAAGCGAGGGATACGCAGTATTTT.

In nucleotides, the CDR3 is TGTGCCAGCAGCTCCCGGACAGGGGGCCATACTGAAGCTTTCTTT. Amino acid sequence: CASSSRTGGHTEAFF. The V call is TRBV5-5, the J call TRBJ1-1; TRBD1 matches 11 bases. The CDR3 sequence is 15 residues long. The junction had 6 bases not matched to a gene; V was cut back by 3 bases and J by 5 bases. The germline V gene has CDR1 SGHKS and CDR2 YYEKEE (reference sequence).

The chain recombines TRBV11-2 with TRBJ2-3; 10 bases match TRBD2. V lost 3 bases, J lost 4 bases, and 7 bases stayed unmatched. This CDR3 is built from 16 residues. The germline V gene encodes CDR1 SGHAT and CDR2 FQNNGV. This chain's CDR3 is CASSFPAGGRADTQYF. In nucleotides, the CDR3 is TGTGCCAGCAGCTTCCCAGCGGGAGGGAGGGCAGATACGCAGTATTTT.

J is TRBJ1-1 and V is TRBV10-3, with 8 bases aligning to TRBD1. Unmatched junction bases numbered 20, after V lost 7 bases and J lost 4 bases. The CDR3 has 18 amino acids. Germline V lookup: CDR1 ENHRY, CDR2 SYGVKD. CDR3 in amino acids: CAITRSWTGFPLGTEAFF. CDR3 nucleotides: TGTGCCATCACCCGGTCCTGGACAGGGTTCCCATTAGGCACTGAAGCTTTCTTT.

This chain joins TRBV6-1 and TRBJ1-5; unclear D gene. The CDR3 consists of 18 residues. V lost 4 bases and J lost 1, with 20 bases in between. Germline loops: CDR1 MNHNS, CDR2 SASEGT. The CDR3 loop is CASSAPQWQEESNQPQHF. For the CDR3, the DNA is TGTGCCAGCAGTGCCCCCCAGTGGCAGGAGGAAAGCAATCAGCCCCAGCATTTT.

This chain joins TRBV4-2 and TRBJ2-7; 10 bases fit TRBD2. Germline V gene data show CDR1 as LGHNA and CDR2 as YNFKEQ. J was trimmed by 2 bases and V by 1 base; bases with no gene match: 11. The CDR3 spans 18 residues. The CDR3 loop is CASSQVLAGDPLPYEQYF. The DNA of the CDR3 is TGTGCCAGCAGCCAAGTTCTAGCGGGAGACCCATTGCCCTACGAGCAGTACTTC.

This clone was seen just once. The genes are TRBV4-2 and TRBJ2-7, with TRBD1 identical over 9 bases. The J segment lost 4 bases and the V segment lost 3 bases, leaving 10 bases of the junction unmatched. In germline, CDR1 is LGHNA, CDR2 YNFKEQ. The CDR3 contains 16 residues. The DNA of the CDR3 is TGTGCCAGCAGCCACCTGGGACAGGGAAGAGGGTACGAGCAGTACTTC. As protein: CASSHLGQGRGYEQYF.

In regard to this clone: An end of the junction differs from the germline gene, which may be a read error. V gene TRBV5-1 combines with J gene TRBJ2-3; 10 positions agree with TRBD2. The CDR3 has 17 amino acids. Germline V gives CDR1 SGHRS, CDR2 YFSETQ. The CDR3 spells CDSSPARTSGCTDTQYF. CDR3 DNA sequence: TGCGACAGCAGCCCAGCCAGGACTAGCGGCTGCACAGATACGCAGTATTTT.

The chain recombines TRBV6-5 with TRBJ1-1; the match to TRBD1 covers 10 bases. J lost 5 bases, V lost 6 bases, and 9 bases had no gene match. Germline V lookup: CDR1 MNHEY, CDR2 SVGAGI. The CDR3 spans 15 residues. The CDR3 nucleotides are TGTGCCAGCAGCCCCCCCGGGACAGGGGATACTGAAGCTTTCTTT. Its protein product is CASSPPGTGDTEAFF.